The 6 T cell receptor beta chains listed next were all sequenced from one sample in a study of STAT3 mutations in large granular lymphocyte leukemia. Overall study results and limits: At least one immunodominant TCR beta clonotype appeared in every T-cell large granular lymphocyte leukemia patient.

The antigens of these receptors remain unknown. Here immunoSEQ multiplex PCR was the method, and the copy in TCRdb shows in-frame clones only, minus some. The profile covers around 7,800 clones, with 75% to 95% appearing a single time and more than 40% taken by the ten largest. The sequenced sample consisted of peripheral blood mononuclear cells. All receptors come from a man aged 45 to 65 with T-cell large granular lymphocyte leukemia. Some clones in this sample may be carry-over from other donors' samples.

V and J are TRBV15 and TRBJ1-4; 11 bases map to TRBD1. The V segment lost 3 bases and the J segment 12 bases; nucleotides outside the gene matches: 0. The CDR3 covers 12 residues. Germline CDR1 and CDR2: LNHNV and YYDKDF (reference sequence). CDR3 sequence (DNA): TGTGCCACCAGCAGGGACAGGGGGCAACTGTTTTTT. Translating gives CATSRDRGQLFF.

The gene calls are TRBV5-4 and TRBJ2-2; 7 nucleotides align to TRBD1. The V gene's germline CDR1 is SGHNT and CDR2 YYREEE (reference sequence). The V segment lost 4 bases and the J segment 5 bases; nucleotides outside the gene matches: 2. CDR3 length equals 13 residues. CDR3 bases: TGTGCCAGCAGCCACAGGGGAACCGGGGAGCTGTTTTTT. Translating gives CASSHRGTGELFF.

The chain employs TRBV6-6 and TRBJ1-4; D gene ambiguous. Germline loops: CDR1 MNHNY, CDR2 SVGAGI (reference sequence). The ends were cut back, 5 bases at V and 5 bases at J, with 12 bases in the middle. The CDR3 consists of 14 residues. CDR3 residues: CASSGTGPNEKLFF. The CDR3 region has the DNA TGTGCCAGCAGTGGAACCGGACCAAATGAAAAACTGTTTTTT.

In DNA form, the CDR3 reads TGTGCCAGCAGTTACGGGGACACTAAGGCTAACTATGGCTACACCTTC. Translating it yields CASSYGDTKANYGYTF. This sequence joins TRBV6-5 and TRBJ1-2; D is perhaps TRBD1 (6 bases). In germline, CDR1 is MNHEY, CDR2 SVGAGI. The V gene lost 2 bases and the J gene lost 0 bases, with 13 bases spanning the gap. The CDR3 length is 16 residues.

This clone has just one count. V gene TRBV2 combines with J gene TRBJ1-1; 7 bases match TRBD1. This CDR3 spans 14 amino acids. The V gene's germline CDR1 is SNHLY and CDR2 FYNNEI. Unmatched junction bases numbered 8, after V lost 6 bases and J lost 4 bases. Written as DNA, the CDR3 is TGTGCCAGCAGAGACAGGGTAAGGGGCACTGAAGCTTTCTTT. It translates to CASRDRVRGTEAFF. Full variable domain (rest looked up from reference TRBV2 and TRBJ1-1): EPEVTQTPSHQVTQMGQEVILRCVPISNHLYFYWYRQILGQKVEFLVSFYNNEISEKSEIFDDQFSVERPDGSNFTLKIRSTKLEDSAMYFCASRDRVRGTEAFFGQGTRLTVV.

This chain uses TRBV5-1 with TRBJ2-7; 9 nucleotides align to TRBD2. The length of the CDR3 is 15 residues. The trim removed 2 bases at V and 3 bases at J, leaving 6 bases unmatched. CDR1 is SGHRS and CDR2 is YFSETQ in the germline V gene. The CDR3 spells CASSLASGDIYEQYF. The CDR3 DNA reads TGCGCCAGCAGCTTAGCTAGCGGGGACATCTACGAGCAGTACTTC. The full variable domain, with the rest looked up from reference TRBV5-1 and TRBJ2-7, is KAGVTQTPRYLIKTRGQQVTLSCSPISGHRSVSWYQQTPGQGLQFLFEYFSETQRNKGNFPGRFSGRQFSNSRSEMNVSTLELGDSALYLCASSLASGDIYEQYFGPGTRLTVT.